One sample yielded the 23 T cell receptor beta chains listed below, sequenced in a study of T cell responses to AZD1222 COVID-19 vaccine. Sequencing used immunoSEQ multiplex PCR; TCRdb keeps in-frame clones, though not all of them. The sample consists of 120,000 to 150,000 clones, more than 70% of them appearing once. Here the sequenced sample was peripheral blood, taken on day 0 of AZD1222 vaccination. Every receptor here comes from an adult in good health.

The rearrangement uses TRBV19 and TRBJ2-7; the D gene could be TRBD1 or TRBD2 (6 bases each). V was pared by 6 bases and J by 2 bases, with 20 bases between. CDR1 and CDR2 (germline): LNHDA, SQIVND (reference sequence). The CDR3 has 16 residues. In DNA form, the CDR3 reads TGTGCCAGTAGCCGGGACACGGGTTCGGGGGCCTACGAGCAGTACTTC. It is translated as CASSRDTGSGAYEQYF.

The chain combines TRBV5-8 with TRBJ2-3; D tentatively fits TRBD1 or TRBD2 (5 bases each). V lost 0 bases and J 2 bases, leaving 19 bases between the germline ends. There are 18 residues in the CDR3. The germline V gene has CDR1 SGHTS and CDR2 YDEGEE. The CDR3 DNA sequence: TGTGCCAGCAGCTTGGGGACTGGGGCCCATGGGACCACAGATACGCAGTATTTT. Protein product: CASSLGTGAHGTTDTQYF.

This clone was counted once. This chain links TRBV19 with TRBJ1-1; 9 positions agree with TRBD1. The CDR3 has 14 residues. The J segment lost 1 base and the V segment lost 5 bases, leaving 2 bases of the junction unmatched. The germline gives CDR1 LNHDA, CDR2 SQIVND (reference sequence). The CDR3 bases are TGTGCCAGTAGTTCGGACAGGGGGAACACTGAAGCTTTCTTT. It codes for CASSSDRGNTEAFF.

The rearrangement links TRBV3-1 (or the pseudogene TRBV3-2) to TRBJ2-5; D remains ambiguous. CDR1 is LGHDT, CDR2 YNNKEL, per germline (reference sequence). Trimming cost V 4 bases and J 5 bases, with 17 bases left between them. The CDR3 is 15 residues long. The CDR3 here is CASSRQKTSRETQYF. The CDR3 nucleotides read TGTGCCAGCAGCCGCCAGAAGACGAGCCGGGAGACCCAGTACTTC.

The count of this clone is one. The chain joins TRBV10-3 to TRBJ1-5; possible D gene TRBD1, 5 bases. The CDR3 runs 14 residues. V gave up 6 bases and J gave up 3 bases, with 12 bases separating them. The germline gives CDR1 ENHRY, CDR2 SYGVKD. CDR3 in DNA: TGTGCCATCAGCCCTACAGGTTCCAATCAGCCCCAGCATTTT. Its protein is CAISPTGSNQPQHF.

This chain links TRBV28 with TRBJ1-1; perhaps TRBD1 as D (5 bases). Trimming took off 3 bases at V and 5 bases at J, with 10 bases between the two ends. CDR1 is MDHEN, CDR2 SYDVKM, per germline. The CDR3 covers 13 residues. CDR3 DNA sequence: TGTGCCAGCAGTTTCAGGGCCCAGACTGAAGCTTTCTTT. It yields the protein CASSFRAQTEAFF.

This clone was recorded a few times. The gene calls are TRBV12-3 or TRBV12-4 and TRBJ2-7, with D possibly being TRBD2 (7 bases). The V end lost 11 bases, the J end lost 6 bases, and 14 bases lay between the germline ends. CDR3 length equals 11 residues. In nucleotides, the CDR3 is TGTGCCTCCCAAGGGGGGGTCGAGCAGTACTTC. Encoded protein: CASQGGVEQYF.

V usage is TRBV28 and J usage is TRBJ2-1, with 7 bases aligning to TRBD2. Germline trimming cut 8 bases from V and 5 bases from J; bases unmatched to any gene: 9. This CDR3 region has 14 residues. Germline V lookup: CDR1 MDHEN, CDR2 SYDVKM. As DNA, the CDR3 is TGTGCCAGCCTTTACGGGGGGACTAACAATGAGCAGTTCTTC. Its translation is CASLYGGTNNEQFF.

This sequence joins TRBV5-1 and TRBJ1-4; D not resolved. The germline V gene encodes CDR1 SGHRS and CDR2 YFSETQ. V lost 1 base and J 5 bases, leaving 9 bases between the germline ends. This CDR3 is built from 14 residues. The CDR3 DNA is TGCGCCAGCAGCTTGAGGGAGGCGAATGAAAAACTGTTTTTT. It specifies CASSLREANEKLFF.

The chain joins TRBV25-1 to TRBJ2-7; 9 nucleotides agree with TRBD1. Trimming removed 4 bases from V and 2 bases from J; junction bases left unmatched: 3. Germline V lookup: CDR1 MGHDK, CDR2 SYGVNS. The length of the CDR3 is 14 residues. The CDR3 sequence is CASSARTGAYEQYF. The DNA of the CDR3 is TGTGCCAGCAGTGCGAGGACAGGGGCCTACGAGCAGTACTTC.

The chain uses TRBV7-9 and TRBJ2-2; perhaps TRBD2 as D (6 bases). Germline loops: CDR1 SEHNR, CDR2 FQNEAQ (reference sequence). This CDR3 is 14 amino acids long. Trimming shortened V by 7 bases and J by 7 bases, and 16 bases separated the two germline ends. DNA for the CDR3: TGTGCCAGCATACGAAGACTAGTCGGCGGGGAGCTGTTTTTT. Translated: CASIRRLVGGELFF.

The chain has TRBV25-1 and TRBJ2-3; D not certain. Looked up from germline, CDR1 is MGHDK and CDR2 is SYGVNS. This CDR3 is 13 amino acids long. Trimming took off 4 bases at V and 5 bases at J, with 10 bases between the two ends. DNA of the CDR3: TGTGCCAGCAGTGTACAGTACCTAGATACGCAGTATTTT. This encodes CASSVQYLDTQYF.

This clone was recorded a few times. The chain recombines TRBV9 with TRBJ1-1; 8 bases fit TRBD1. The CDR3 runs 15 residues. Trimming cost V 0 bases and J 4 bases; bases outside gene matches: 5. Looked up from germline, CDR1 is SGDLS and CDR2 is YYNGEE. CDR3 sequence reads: CASSVGGQGGTEAFF. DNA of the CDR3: TGTGCCAGCAGCGTAGGCGGACAGGGCGGCACTGAAGCTTTCTTT. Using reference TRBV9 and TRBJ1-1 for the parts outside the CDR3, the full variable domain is DSGVTQTPKHLITATGQRVTLRCSPRSGDLSVYWYQQSLDQGLQFLIQYYNGEERAKGNILERFSAQQFPDLHSELNLSSLELGDSALYFCASSVGGQGGTEAFFGQGTRLTVV.

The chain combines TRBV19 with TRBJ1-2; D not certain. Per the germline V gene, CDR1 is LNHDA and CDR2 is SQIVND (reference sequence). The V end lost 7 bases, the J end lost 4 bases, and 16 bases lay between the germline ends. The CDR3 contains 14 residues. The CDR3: CASTPQARGYGYTF. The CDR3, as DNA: TGTGCCAGTACCCCGCAGGCACGGGGCTATGGCTACACCTTC.

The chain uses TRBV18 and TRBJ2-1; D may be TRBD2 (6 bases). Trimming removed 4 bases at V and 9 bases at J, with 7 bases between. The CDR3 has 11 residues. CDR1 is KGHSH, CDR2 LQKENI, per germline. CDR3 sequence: CASSLGGEQFF. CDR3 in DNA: TGTGCCAGCTCACTCGGGGGTGAGCAGTTCTTC.

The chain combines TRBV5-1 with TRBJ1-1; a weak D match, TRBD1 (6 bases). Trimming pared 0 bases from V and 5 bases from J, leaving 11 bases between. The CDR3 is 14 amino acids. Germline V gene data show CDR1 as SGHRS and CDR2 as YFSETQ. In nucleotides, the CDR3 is TGCGCCAGCAGCTTGGGACAGGTCCAGACTGAAGCTTTCTTT. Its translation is CASSLGQVQTEAFF. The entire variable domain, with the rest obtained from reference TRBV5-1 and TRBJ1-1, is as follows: KAGVTQTPRYLIKTRGQQVTLSCSPISGHRSVSWYQQTPGQGLQFLFEYFSETQRNKGNFPGRFSGRQFSNSRSEMNVSTLELGDSALYLCASSLGQVQTEAFFGQGTRLTVV.

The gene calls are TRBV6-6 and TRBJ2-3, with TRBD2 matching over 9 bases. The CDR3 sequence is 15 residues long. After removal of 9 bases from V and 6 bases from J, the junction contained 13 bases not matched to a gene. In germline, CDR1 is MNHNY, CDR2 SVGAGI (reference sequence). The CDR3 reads CASAQGAGGPDTQYF. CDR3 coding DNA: TGTGCCAGTGCGCAGGGCGCGGGGGGGCCGGATACGCAGTATTTT.

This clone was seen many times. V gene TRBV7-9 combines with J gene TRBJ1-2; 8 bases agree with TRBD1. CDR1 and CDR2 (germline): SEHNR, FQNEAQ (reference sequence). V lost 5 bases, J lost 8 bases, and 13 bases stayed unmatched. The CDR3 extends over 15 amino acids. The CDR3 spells CASSKSTGTGDGYTF. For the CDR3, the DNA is TGTGCCAGCAGCAAGAGCACCGGGACAGGCGACGGCTACACCTTC.

The CDR3 DNA follows: TGTGCCAGCAGCCCCGCCCATGGGGGGAATGGCTACACCTTC. Residues: CASSPAHGGNGYTF. The rearrangement links TRBV11-2 to TRBJ1-2, with a weak D call TRBD1 (5 bases). The CDR3 totals 14 residues. Trimming took 5 bases from V and 6 from J, leaving 16 bases between them. CDR1 is SGHAT and CDR2 is FQNNGV in the germline V gene.

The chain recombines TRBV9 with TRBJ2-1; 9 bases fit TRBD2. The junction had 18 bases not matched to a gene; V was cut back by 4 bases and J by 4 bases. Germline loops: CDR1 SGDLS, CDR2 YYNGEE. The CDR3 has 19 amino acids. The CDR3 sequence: CASSLRSGGGLAGYNEQFF. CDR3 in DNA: TGTGCCAGCAGCTTGAGGAGCGGGGGTGGGCTAGCGGGGTACAATGAGCAGTTCTTC.

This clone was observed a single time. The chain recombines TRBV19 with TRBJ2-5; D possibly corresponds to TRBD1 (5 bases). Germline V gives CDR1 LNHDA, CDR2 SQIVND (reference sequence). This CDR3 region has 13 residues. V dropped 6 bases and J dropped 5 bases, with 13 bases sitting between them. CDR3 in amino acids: CASRSDSGETQYF. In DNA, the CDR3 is TGTGCCAGTAGGTCTGACTCAGGGGAGACCCAGTACTTC.

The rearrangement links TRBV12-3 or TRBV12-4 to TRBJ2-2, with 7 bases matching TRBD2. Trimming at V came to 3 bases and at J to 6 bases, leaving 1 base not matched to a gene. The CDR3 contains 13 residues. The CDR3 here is CASSLSGAGELFF. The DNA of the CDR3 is TGTGCCAGCAGTTTGAGCGGGGCCGGGGAGCTGTTTTTT.

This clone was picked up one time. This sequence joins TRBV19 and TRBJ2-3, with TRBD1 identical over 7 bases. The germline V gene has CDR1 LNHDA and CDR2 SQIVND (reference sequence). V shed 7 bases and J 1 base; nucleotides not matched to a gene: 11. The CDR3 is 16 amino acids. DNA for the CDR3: TGTGCCAGTACCGATCCGAGGGGGCAGCGCACAGATACGCAGTATTTT. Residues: CASTDPRGQRTDTQYF.